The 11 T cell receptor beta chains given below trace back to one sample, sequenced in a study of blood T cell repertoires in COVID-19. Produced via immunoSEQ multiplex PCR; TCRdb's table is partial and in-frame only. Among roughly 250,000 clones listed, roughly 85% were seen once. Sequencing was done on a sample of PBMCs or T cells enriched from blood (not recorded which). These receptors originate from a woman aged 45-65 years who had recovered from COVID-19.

The CDR3 DNA follows: TGTGCCAGCAGTTACTCGAAGACAGCTGGAAACACCATATATTTT. Translating it yields CASSYSKTAGNTIYF. The chain is built from TRBV6-5 and TRBJ1-3, with TRBD1 as a possible D gene (5 bases). From germline, CDR1 is MNHEY and CDR2 SVGAGI. V gave up 0 bases and J gave up 2 bases, with 8 bases separating them. CDR3 length: 15 amino acids.

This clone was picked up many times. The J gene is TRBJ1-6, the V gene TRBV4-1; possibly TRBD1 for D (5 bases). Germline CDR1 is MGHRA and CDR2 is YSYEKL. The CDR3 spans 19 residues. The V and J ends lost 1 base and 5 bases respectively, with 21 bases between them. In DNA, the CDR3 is TGCGCCAGCAGCCAAGGCGGAATCAGGGCAGTCGGAAATAATTCACCCCTCCACTTT. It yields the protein CASSQGGIRAVGNNSPLHF.

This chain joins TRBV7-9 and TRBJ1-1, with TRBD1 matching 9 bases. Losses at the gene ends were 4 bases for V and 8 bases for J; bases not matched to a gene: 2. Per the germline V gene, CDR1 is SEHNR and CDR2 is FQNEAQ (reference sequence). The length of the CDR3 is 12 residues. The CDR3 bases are TGTGCCAGCAGCTCCGGACAGGGGGAAGCTTTCTTT. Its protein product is CASSSGQGEAFF.

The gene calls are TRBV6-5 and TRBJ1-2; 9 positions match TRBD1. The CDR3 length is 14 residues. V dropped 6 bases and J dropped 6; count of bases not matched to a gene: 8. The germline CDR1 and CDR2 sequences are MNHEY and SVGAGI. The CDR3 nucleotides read TGTGCCAGCAGAAAGGGTCGGACAGGGGATGGCTACACCTTC. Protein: CASRKGRTGDGYTF.

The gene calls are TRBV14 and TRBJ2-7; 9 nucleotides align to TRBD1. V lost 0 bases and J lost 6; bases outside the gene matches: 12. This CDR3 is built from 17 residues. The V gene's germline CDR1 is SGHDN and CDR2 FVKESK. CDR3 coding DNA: TGTGCCAGCAGCCAAGATCTGGTATGGACAGGGGCAAGCGAGCAGTACTTC. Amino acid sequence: CASSQDLVWTGASEQYF. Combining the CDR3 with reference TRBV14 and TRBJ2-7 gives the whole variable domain EAGVTQFPSHSVIEKGQTVTLRCDPISGHDNLYWYRRVMGKEIKFLLHFVKESKQDESGMPNNRFLAERTGGTYSTLKVQPAELEDSGVYFCASSQDLVWTGASEQYFGPGTRLTVT.

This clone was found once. DNA of the CDR3: TGTGCCAGCAGTTACTCGTGGCAGACTATGGACTATGGCTACACCTTC. Amino acid sequence: CASSYSWQTMDYGYTF. V and J are TRBV6-5 and TRBJ1-2; D not certain. Germline lookup yields CDR1 MNHEY and CDR2 SVGAGI. This CDR3 comprises 16 residues. The V gene lost 0 bases and the J gene lost 3 bases, with 14 bases spanning the gap.

The CDR3: CASSFDRGTYYEQYF. The CDR3 DNA is TGCGCCAGCAGCTTCGACAGGGGAACATACTACGAGCAGTACTTC. The V gene is TRBV5-1, the J gene TRBJ2-7, with TRBD1 matching 8 bases. In germline, CDR1 is SGHRS, CDR2 YFSETQ. This CDR3 is 15 amino acids long. V lost 2 bases, J lost 3 bases, and 7 bases stayed unmatched. Full variable domain (rest looked up from reference TRBV5-1 and TRBJ2-7): KAGVTQTPRYLIKTRGQQVTLSCSPISGHRSVSWYQQTPGQGLQFLFEYFSETQRNKGNFPGRFSGRQFSNSRSEMNVSTLELGDSALYLCASSFDRGTYYEQYFGPGTRLTVT.

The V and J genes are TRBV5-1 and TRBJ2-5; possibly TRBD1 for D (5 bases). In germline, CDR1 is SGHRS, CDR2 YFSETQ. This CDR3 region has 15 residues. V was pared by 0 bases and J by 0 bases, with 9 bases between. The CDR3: CASSLGGAYQETQYF. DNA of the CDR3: TGCGCCAGCAGCTTGGGGGGCGCGTACCAAGAGACCCAGTACTTC.

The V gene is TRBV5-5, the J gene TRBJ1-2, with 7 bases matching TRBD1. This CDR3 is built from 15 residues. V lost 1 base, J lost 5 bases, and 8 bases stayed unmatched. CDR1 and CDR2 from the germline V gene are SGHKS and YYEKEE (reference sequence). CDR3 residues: CASSLTGTATYGYTF. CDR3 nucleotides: TGTGCCAGCAGCTTGACCGGGACAGCCACTTATGGCTACACCTTC.

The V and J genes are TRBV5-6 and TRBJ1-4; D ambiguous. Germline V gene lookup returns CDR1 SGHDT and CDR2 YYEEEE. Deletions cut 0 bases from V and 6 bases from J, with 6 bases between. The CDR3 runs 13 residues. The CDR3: CASSLGSDEKLFF. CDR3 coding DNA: TGTGCCAGCAGCTTGGGCTCGGATGAAAAACTGTTTTTT.

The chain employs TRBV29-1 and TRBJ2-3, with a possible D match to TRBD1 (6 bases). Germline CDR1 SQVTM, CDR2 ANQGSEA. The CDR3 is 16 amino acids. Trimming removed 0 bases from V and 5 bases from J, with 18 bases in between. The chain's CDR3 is CSVEEVDSRARDTQYF. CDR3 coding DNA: TGCAGCGTTGAAGAGGTGGACAGCCGCGCGAGAGATACGCAGTATTTT.